This TCR beta chain was recovered during a study of graft-versus-host responses after intestinal transplantation. Overall study: Each recipient received anti-thymocyte globulin induction, then tacrolimus and steroids for three to four years.

Comment on this clone: Its matching antigen is unknown.

Repertoires were generated with immunoSEQ multiplex PCR, while TCRdb's copy carries only in-frame clones and drops some. The sample lists some 62,000 clones; around nine tenths were seen once. The CDR3 covers 12 residues. Germline V gene lookup returns CDR1 PRHDT and CDR2 FYEKMQ (reference sequence). V shed 2 bases and J shed 5 bases, with 6 bases lying between them. The chain is built from TRBV13 and TRBJ1-1; no reliable D call. This clonotype was obtained from a human donor who was the organ donor for an intestinal transplant. Sequencing was performed on unstimulated CD8+ T cells sorted from spleen or lymph node cells, taken before transplant. CDR3 sequence (DNA): TGTGCCAGCAGCTTACAGGAAACTGAAGCTTTCTTT. Encoded protein: CASSLQETEAFF.